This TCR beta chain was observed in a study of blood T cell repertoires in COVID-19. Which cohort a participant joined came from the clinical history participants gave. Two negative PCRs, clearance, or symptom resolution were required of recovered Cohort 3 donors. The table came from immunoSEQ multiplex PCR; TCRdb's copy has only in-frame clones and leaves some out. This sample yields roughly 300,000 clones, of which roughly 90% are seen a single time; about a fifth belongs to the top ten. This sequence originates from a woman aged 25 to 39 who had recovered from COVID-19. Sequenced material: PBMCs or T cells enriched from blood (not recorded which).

This CDR3 reads CASSPEESYGYTF. Written as DNA, the CDR3 is TGTGCCAGCAGTCCAGAGGAGTCCTATGGCTACACCTTC. The V call is TRBV28, the J call TRBJ1-2; D is undetermined. The germline CDR1 and CDR2 sequences are MDHEN and SYDVKM. V was cut by 5 bases and J by 4 bases, with 11 bases left in between. The CDR3 spans 13 residues.